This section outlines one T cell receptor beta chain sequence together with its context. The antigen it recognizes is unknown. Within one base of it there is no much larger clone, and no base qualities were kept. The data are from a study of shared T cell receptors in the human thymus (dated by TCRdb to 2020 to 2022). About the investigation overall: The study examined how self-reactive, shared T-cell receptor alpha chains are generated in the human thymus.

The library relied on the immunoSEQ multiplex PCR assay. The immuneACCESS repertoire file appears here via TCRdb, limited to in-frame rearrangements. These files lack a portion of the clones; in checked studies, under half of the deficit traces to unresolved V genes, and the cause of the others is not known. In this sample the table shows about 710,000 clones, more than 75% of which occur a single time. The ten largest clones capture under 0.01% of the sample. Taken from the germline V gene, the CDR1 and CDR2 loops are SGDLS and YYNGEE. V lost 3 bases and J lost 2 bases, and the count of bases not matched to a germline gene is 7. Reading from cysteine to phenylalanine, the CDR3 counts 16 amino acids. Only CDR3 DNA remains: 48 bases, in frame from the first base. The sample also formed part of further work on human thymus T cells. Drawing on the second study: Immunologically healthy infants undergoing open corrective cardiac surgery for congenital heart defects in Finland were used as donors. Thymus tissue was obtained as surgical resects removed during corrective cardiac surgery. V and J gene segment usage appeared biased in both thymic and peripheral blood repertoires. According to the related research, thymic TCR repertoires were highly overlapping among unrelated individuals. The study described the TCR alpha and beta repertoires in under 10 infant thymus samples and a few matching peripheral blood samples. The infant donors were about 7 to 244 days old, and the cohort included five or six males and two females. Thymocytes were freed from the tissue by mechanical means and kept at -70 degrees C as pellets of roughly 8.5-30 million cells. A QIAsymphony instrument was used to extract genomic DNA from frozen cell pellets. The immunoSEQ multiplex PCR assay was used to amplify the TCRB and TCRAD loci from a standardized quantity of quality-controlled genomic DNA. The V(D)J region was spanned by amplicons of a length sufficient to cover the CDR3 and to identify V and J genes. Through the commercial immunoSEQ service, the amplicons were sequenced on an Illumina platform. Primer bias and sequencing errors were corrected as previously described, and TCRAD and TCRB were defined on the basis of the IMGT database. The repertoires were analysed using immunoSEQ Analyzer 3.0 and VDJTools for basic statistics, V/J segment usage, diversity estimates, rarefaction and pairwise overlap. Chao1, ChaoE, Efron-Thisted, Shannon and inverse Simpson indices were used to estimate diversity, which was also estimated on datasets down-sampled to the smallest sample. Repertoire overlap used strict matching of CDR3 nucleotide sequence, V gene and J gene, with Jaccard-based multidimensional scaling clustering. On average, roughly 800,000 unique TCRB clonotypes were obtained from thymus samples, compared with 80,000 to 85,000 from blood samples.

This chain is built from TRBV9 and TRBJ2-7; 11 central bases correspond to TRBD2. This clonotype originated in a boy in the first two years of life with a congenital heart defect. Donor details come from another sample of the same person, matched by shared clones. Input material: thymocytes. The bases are TGTGCCAGCAGCGGACTAGCGGGAACCCCTCCCTACGAGCAGTACTTC. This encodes CASSGLAGTPPYEQYF.